This TCR beta chain emerged from a study of tumor-infiltrating lymphocytes in primary liver carcinoma. At the level of the study: Men as well as women, aged 30 to 69 years, made up the patients.

About this clonotype: The antigen remains unidentified. At one of its ends the junction is not consistent with the germline gene, which may arise from a read error.

Germline V gene sequence: CDR1 SGHVS, CDR2 FQNEAQ. The CDR3 extends over 13 amino acids. Synthesis of TCR beta cDNA was carried out from 500 ng total RNA with a constant-region primer. Researchers made the TCR beta libraries by running three nested multiplex PCR rounds with slightly modified ARM-PCR. Two initial PCR rounds of about 11 cycles each paired TRBV1-TRBV30 forward primers with a C-beta reverse primer. TCRdb re-analysed the multiplex PCR reads in MiXCR, keeping a single row per CDR3 protein. The sample consists of roughly 190,000 distinct CDR3 sequences, approximately 86% of them appearing once. RNA and DNA were co-extracted from around 20-30 mg of unsorted bulk tissue. Cases comprised patients with primary liver carcinoma who received surgical resection. Every tumor contributed samples taken at five separate regions. Notes on the study in general: Among the pair types, tumor region pairs showed more overlap than tumor-adjacent and tumor-blood pairs.

Sequenced material: tumor tissue from primary liver carcinoma. This clonotype was sampled from a man aged 35-49 years with primary liver carcinoma and hepatitis B virus infection. The chain has TRBV7-8 and TRBJ2-1, with 8 bases that match TRBD2. CDR3 nucleotides: TGTACCAGCAGTTTAGTCGGGAGGGGAGAACAGTTCTTC. Encoded protein: CTSSLVGRGEQFF.